Listed here are 5 T cell receptor beta chains from one sample, sequenced in a study of T cells in Graves' hyperthyroidism and ophthalmopathy. Amplified TCR beta CDR3 regions derived from RNA transcripts. The TCR CDR3 was amplified in a first-round RT-PCR using the HTBI primer set. TCRdb analysed the multiplex PCR reads with MiXCR anew, one entry per CDR3 protein. The table has approximately 620,000 distinct CDR3 sequences, roughly 14% seen once. The sequencing input was blood. These receptors originate from a woman in her twenties or thirties with Graves' hyperthyroidism that later progressed to Graves' ophthalmopathy.

This clonotype was observed a handful of times. A clone one base away is much larger, so this may be a read error. The J gene is TRBJ1-1, the V gene TRBV30; D unresolved. In germline, CDR1 is GTSNPN, CDR2 SVGIG (reference sequence). The V end lost 5 bases, the J end lost 4 bases, and 17 bases lay between the germline ends. This CDR3 spans 14 amino acids. In DNA, the CDR3 is TGTGCCTGGGAACAGTGGGCTTTGGGCACTGAAGCTTTCTTT. Residues: CAWEQWALGTEAFF.

This clonotype appeared many times. The V gene is TRBV12-3 or TRBV12-4, the J gene TRBJ2-7; no clear D. The CDR3 has 17 amino acids. Trimming left V 4 bases short and J 0 bases short, with 19 bases between. CDR3 nucleotides: TGTGCCAGCAGTTATCGGACCGAGCAAAGATCCTCCTACGAGCAGTACTTC. Its translation: CASSYRTEQRSSYEQYF.

With regard to this clonotype: Mismatch with germline at one junction end may stem from a read error. The V gene is TRBV28, the J gene TRBJ1-1; weak D call: TRBD1 (6 bases). This CDR3 is built from 14 residues. CDR1 MDHEN and CDR2 SYDVKM come from the germline V gene. The CDR3 protein is CAGSLGGGNTEAFF. In DNA, the CDR3 is TGTGCCGGCAGTTTAGGGGGGGGGAACACTGAAGCTTTCTTT.

V usage is TRBV29-1 and J usage is TRBJ2-1; the D is unclear. Germline-derived CDR1 and CDR2 are SQVTM and ANQGSEA. V was shortened by 0 bases and J by 0 bases, with 9 bases between the two germline ends. This CDR3 spans 15 amino acids. The CDR3 loop is CSVEDSWSSYNEQFF. The CDR3, as DNA: TGCAGCGTTGAAGACAGCTGGAGCTCCTACAATGAGCAGTTCTTC.

At least ten counts were recorded for this clonotype. The CDR3 DNA follows: TGTGCCAGCAGCCAAGCGGCCCGACCTAACTATGGCTACACCTTC. This translates into CASSQAARPNYGYTF. The rearrangement links TRBV3-1 to TRBJ1-2; D is uncertain. Trimming shortened V by 1 base and J by 0 bases, and 9 bases separated the two germline ends. Looked up from germline, CDR1 is LGHDT and CDR2 is YNNKEL (reference sequence). The length of the CDR3 is 15 residues.